This T cell receptor (beta chain) was observed in a study of control samples from healthy donors and cancer patients. Assay used: immunoSEQ multiplex PCR; TCRdb lists only in-frame clones, some missing. This repertoire shows about 26,000 clones, around 86% found once; its top ten account for around a quarter. The specimen was PBMCs. The clonotype comes from a man aged 55 to 69 with colorectal cancer.

CDR3 sequence: CASGLVPEGNTIYF. CDR3 bases: TGTGCTAGTGGTTTGGTCCCAGAGGGAAACACCATATATTTT. This rearrangement joins TRBV12-5 to TRBJ1-3; no definite D call. The CDR3 sequence is 14 residues long. Germline V gene sequence: CDR1 LGHNT, CDR2 FRNRAP. Trimming left V 0 bases short and J 4 bases short, with 7 bases between.